These T cell receptor beta chains were read from a single sample in a study of cytomegalovirus exposure and HLA in healthy donors. Data came from immunoSEQ multiplex PCR; TCRdb stores just in-frame clones and leaves some out. The repertoire holds under 250,000 clones, with around 86% as singletons. The sequencing sample was made of PBMCs. The receptors originated from a woman aged 18-29 years in good health and CMV-seropositive. Each CDR3 is given with its conserved first and last residue. The D gene is left open where the match is weak. A clone size is listed for some rows: how often the clone was seen (once, few, many), or a class if it is expanded.

V: TRBV19; D: .; size: .; J: TRBJ2-3; DNA: TGTGCCAGTAGTCTGCCGGCGGGATCCCTAGGGGATACGCAGTATTTT; CDR3: CASSLPAGSLGDTQYF
V: TRBV12-5; D: TRBD1; size: .; J: TRBJ2-3; DNA: TGTGCTAGTGGTTTGGTAGGGGGCAGTCCCAGCGTGGATACGCAGTATTTT; CDR3: CASGLVGGSPSVDTQYF
V: TRBV30; D: TRBD2; size: .; J: TRBJ2-1; DNA: TGTGCCTGGAGTTCGACGGGGGGGTGGAAGCAGTTCTTC; CDR3: CAWSSTGGWKQFF
V: TRBV29-1; D: .; size: .; J: TRBJ2-5; DNA: TGCAGCGTTGAGTTGGGGTGGGGCGAGACCCAGTACTTC; CDR3: CSVELGWGETQYF
V: TRBV27; D: .; size: .; J: TRBJ2-1; DNA: TGTGCCAGTCGACCGGGTTACAATGAGCAGTTCTTC; CDR3: CASRPGYNEQFF
V: TRBV29-1; D: .; size: .; J: TRBJ2-7; DNA: TGCAGCGTTGAAGCCGAAGAGAGCTACGAGCAGTACTTC; CDR3: CSVEAEESYEQYF
V: TRBV7-2; D: TRBD1; size: .; J: TRBJ2-2; DNA: TGTGCCAGCAGCCACAGGGGGCGGCCCGGGGAGCTGTTTTTT; CDR3: CASSHRGRPGELFF
V: TRBV18; D: TRBD1; size: once; J: TRBJ1-3; DNA: TGTGCCAGCTTAGAGGGACAGCTATCCTCTGGAAACACCATATATTTT; CDR3: CASLEGQLSSGNTIYF
V: TRBV9; D: .; size: few; J: TRBJ1-5; DNA: TGTGCCAGCAGCGTCCAGGCGAATAGCAATCAGCCCCAGCATTTT; CDR3: CASSVQANSNQPQHF
V: TRBV11-3; D: .; size: once; J: TRBJ2-5; DNA: TGTGCCAGCAGCTTAGGGGGGCCACAAGAGACCCAGTACTTC; CDR3: CASSLGGPQETQYF
V: TRBV11-2; D: TRBD2; size: .; J: TRBJ2-1; DNA: TGTGCCAGCAGCCCGTGGACTAGCGGTTTCTACAATGAGCAGTTCTTC; CDR3: CASSPWTSGFYNEQFF
V: TRBV10-3; D: TRBD2; size: .; J: TRBJ2-3; DNA: TGTGCCACCGAGACTAGCTCCTCAGATACGCAGTATTTT; CDR3: CATETSSSDTQYF
V: TRBV27; D: .; size: .; J: TRBJ1-2; DNA: TGTGCCAGCAGTTTCAATAGGCAGGATTTCGACTACACCTTC; CDR3: CASSFNRQDFDYTF
V: TRBV15; D: .; size: once; J: TRBJ1-3; DNA: TGTGCCACCAGCAGTTTGTCAGTCTCAAGAAACACCATATATTTT; CDR3: CATSSLSVSRNTIYF
V: TRBV5-1; D: TRBD2; size: .; J: TRBJ2-1; DNA: TGCGCCAGCACCATAACTAGCGGCTCCTACAATGAGCAGTTCTTC; CDR3: CASTITSGSYNEQFF
V: TRBV19; D: .; size: .; J: TRBJ2-7; DNA: TGTGCCAGTAGGTCACAGGGATACGAGCAGTACTTC; CDR3: CASRSQGYEQYF
V: TRBV6-1; D: .; size: .; J: TRBJ2-2; DNA: TGTGCCAGCTCTCGGCTGGGAGGAAACACCGGGGAGCTGTTTTTT; CDR3: CASSRLGGNTGELFF
V: TRBV10-1; D: TRBD2; size: .; J: TRBJ2-7; DNA: TGCGCCAGCAGTGAGTCCCTAGCGGGGACATACGAGCAGTACTTC; CDR3: CASSESLAGTYEQYF
V: TRBV30; D: .; size: once; J: TRBJ1-5; DNA: TGTGCCTGGAGTGGGACAGACGTTCTTCCCCAGCATTTT; CDR3: CAWSGTDVLPQHF
V: TRBV27; D: TRBD2; size: .; J: TRBJ2-1; DNA: TGTGCCAGCAACCTAAGGCGGGAGCTTGTATATGAGCAGTTCTTC; CDR3: CASNLRRELVYEQFF
V: TRBV5-1; D: .; size: .; J: TRBJ2-7; DNA: TGCGCCAGCAGCTTGCTATCTCTCAGGGACAACGAGCAGTACTTC; CDR3: CASSLLSLRDNEQYF
V: TRBV7-8; D: .; size: .; J: TRBJ2-7; DNA: TGTGCCAGCAGCTTATTAGTGCGGGGGCAAGACGAGCAGTACTTC; CDR3: CASSLLVRGQDEQYF
V: TRBV5-1; D: TRBD2; size: .; J: TRBJ2-2; DNA: TGCGCCAGCAGCTTGCGACTAGCGGATGACACCGGGGAGCTGTTTTTT; CDR3: CASSLRLADDTGELFF
V: TRBV6-5; D: TRBD1; size: .; J: TRBJ2-1; DNA: TGTGCCAGCTCGACAGGGGAATACAATGAGCAGTTCTTC; CDR3: CASSTGEYNEQFF
V: TRBV7-8; D: .; size: .; J: TRBJ1-2; DNA: TGTGCCAGCAGCTTAGGGGAAGGGGCTGGCTATGGCTACACCTTC; CDR3: CASSLGEGAGYGYTF
V: TRBV5-1; D: TRBD1; size: .; J: TRBJ2-7; DNA: TGCGCCAGCAGAGGACAGGACTACGAGCAGTACTTC; CDR3: CASRGQDYEQYF
V: TRBV2; D: .; size: .; J: TRBJ2-7; DNA: TGTGCCAGCAGTCTGGAGAGCTACGAGCAGTACTTC; CDR3: CASSLESYEQYF
V: TRBV14; D: .; size: .; J: TRBJ2-3; DNA: TGTGCCAGCAGCCAAGTTCTCGATACGCAGTATTTT; CDR3: CASSQVLDTQYF
V: TRBV29-1; D: .; size: few; J: TRBJ2-1; DNA: TGCAGCGTTGAAGATCCCCAATCTGCGAGCTCCTACAATGAGCAGTTCTTC; CDR3: CSVEDPQSASSYNEQFF
V: TRBV27; D: TRBD2; size: .; J: TRBJ2-1; DNA: TGTGCCAGCAGTTTCCGTAGCGGGAGAACGAAGAATGAGCAGTTCTTC; CDR3: CASSFRSGRTKNEQFF
V: TRBV7-9; D: TRBD2; size: .; J: TRBJ2-7; DNA: TGTGCCAGCAGCACCGGGACTAGCGGACACCACGAGCAGTACTTC; CDR3: CASSTGTSGHHEQYF
V: TRBV18; D: .; size: .; J: TRBJ2-1; DNA: TGTGCCAGCTCACCACCGGGGACTTGGCAGGACAATGAGCAGTTCTTC; CDR3: CASSPPGTWQDNEQFF
V: TRBV11-2; D: TRBD1; size: .; J: TRBJ2-1; DNA: TGTGCCAGCAGCCGATTACAGGGGCGGTACAATGAGCAGTTCTTC; CDR3: CASSRLQGRYNEQFF
V: TRBV9; D: .; size: once; J: TRBJ2-3; DNA: TGTGCCAGCAGCGTAGATTTGGGCAGTTTTCAGTATTTT; CDR3: CASSVDLGSFQYF
V: TRBV7-9; D: .; size: .; J: TRBJ1-1; DNA: TGTGCCAGCAGCCCCCGACTAGGACAAATGAACACTGAAGCTTTCTTT; CDR3: CASSPRLGQMNTEAFF
V: TRBV5-1; D: TRBD1; size: once; J: TRBJ2-3; DNA: TGCGCCAGCAGCCTCCGGGACAGGGGGCAAGTTGGAGATACGCAGTATTTT; CDR3: CASSLRDRGQVGDTQYF
V: TRBV7-3; D: TRBD1; size: .; J: TRBJ2-6; DNA: TGTGCCAGCAGCAAGGGGGCGGATGGGGCCAACGTCCTGACTTTC; CDR3: CASSKGADGANVLTF
V: TRBV2; D: TRBD1; size: .; J: TRBJ2-7; DNA: TGTGCCAGCAGTGAAGTACAGGGGATTTCCTACGAGCAGTACTTC; CDR3: CASSEVQGISYEQYF
V: TRBV6-5; D: TRBD1; size: once; J: TRBJ1-2; DNA: TGTGCCAGCAGTAGGGACAGGGGAAACTATGGCTACACCTTC; CDR3: CASSRDRGNYGYTF
V: TRBV7-6; D: TRBD2; size: .; J: TRBJ2-7; DNA: TGTGCCAGCAGCTTAGTTGAGGGAGGGCAATCTCGGCAGTACTTC; CDR3: CASSLVEGGQSRQYF
V: TRBV7-9; D: .; size: few; J: TRBJ2-7; DNA: TGTGCCAGCAGCTTAGAGTCCGGGGGCGAGCAGTACTTC; CDR3: CASSLESGGEQYF
V: TRBV11-2; D: TRBD1; size: .; J: TRBJ2-7; DNA: TGTGCCAGCAGCTTAAACGGACAGGAGTATTTTTACGAGCAGTACTTC; CDR3: CASSLNGQEYFYEQYF
V: TRBV2; D: TRBD1; size: once; J: TRBJ2-5; DNA: TGTGCCAGCAGTGCGGACAGGGGGGAAGAGACCCAGTACTTC; CDR3: CASSADRGEETQYF
V: TRBV9; D: TRBD1; size: .; J: TRBJ2-7; DNA: TGTGCCAGCAGCCTAACCACCGGGACAGGCGCCTACGAGCAGTACTTC; CDR3: CASSLTTGTGAYEQYF
V: TRBV5-6; D: .; size: .; J: TRBJ1-1; DNA: TGTGCCAGCAGCTTGGCGGGTTCTGAAGCTTTCTTT; CDR3: CASSLAGSEAFF
V: TRBV14; D: TRBD1; size: .; J: TRBJ1-1; DNA: TGTGCCAGCAGCCAAGGCTTTCCAGGGGGCAACACTGAAGCTTTCTTT; CDR3: CASSQGFPGGNTEAFF
V: TRBV5-1; D: TRBD1; size: .; J: TRBJ1-3; DNA: TGCGCCAGCAGCTTGTCCGGGACAGGGACAGGAAACACCATATATTTT; CDR3: CASSLSGTGTGNTIYF
V: TRBV27; D: TRBD1; size: .; J: TRBJ2-7; DNA: TGTGCCAGCAGTTACGGCAGGGGGTACGAGCAGTACTTC; CDR3: CASSYGRGYEQYF
V: TRBV28; D: .; size: .; J: TRBJ1-1; DNA: TGTGCCAGCAGTCCAGTGAACACTGAAGCTTTCTTT; CDR3: CASSPVNTEAFF
V: TRBV29-1; D: .; size: .; J: TRBJ2-7; DNA: TGCAGCGTCCTCGGTACGGGGGAGTACGAGCAGTACTTC; CDR3: CSVLGTGEYEQYF
V: TRBV9; D: .; size: few; J: TRBJ1-2; DNA: TGTGCCAGCAGCGTGAGGGGGTCCTATGGCTACACCTTC; CDR3: CASSVRGSYGYTF
V: TRBV27; D: .; size: .; J: TRBJ1-2; DNA: TGTGCCAGCAGCACCAGCGGGGGAAATGGCTACACCTTC; CDR3: CASSTSGGNGYTF
V: TRBV5-1; D: TRBD1; size: .; J: TRBJ1-2; DNA: TGCGCCAGCAGCCCGGGGGACAGGAACTATGGCTACACCTTC; CDR3: CASSPGDRNYGYTF
V: TRBV7-9; D: TRBD2; size: .; J: TRBJ2-2; DNA: TGTGCCAGCAGCTCCTTTAGCGGGAGCTCGAACACCGGGGAGCTGTTTTTT; CDR3: CASSSFSGSSNTGELFF
V: TRBV2; D: TRBD1; size: .; J: TRBJ1-2; DNA: TGTGCCAAGGTTAACGGGGACAGGCCTAACTATGGCTACACCTTC; CDR3: CAKVNGDRPNYGYTF